A single sample is the source of the 29 T cell receptor beta chains below, sequenced in a study of technical replicates of blood from a few donors. The data were produced by immunoSEQ multiplex PCR, yet TCRdb's version contains in-frame clones alone and is incomplete. This sample carries over 70,000 clones, more than 90% of them seen once, and the ten largest clones take around 4.6%. Sequencing was performed on PBMCs. The origin of the receptors is a human donor in good health. Some clones in this sample may be carry-over from other donors' samples.

This sequence joins TRBV11-2 and TRBJ1-5; D unclear. The CDR3 is 13 amino acids. With 0 bases removed from V and 7 bases from J, the gap between germline ends came to 7 bases. Germline CDR1 and CDR2: SGHAT and FQNNGV. In DNA form, the CDR3 reads TGTGCCAGCAGCTTAGATCGCGTACAGCCCCAGCATTTT. Its translation: CASSLDRVQPQHF.

The chain combines TRBV7-9 with TRBJ2-1, with 8 bases fitting TRBD2. This CDR3 has 15 amino acids. V shed 5 bases, J shed 9 bases, and the junction held 12 bases outside the gene matches. Germline V gene data show CDR1 as SEHNR and CDR2 as FQNEAQ (reference sequence). CDR3 sequence (DNA): TGTGCCAGCAGCCAACCGGGACTAGGAGGGTTTGAGCAGTTCTTC. Translating it yields CASSQPGLGGFEQFF.

The rearrangement joins TRBV4-2 to TRBJ2-5, with 10 positions matching TRBD2. J gave up 4 bases and V 0 bases, and 8 bases lay outside the gene matches. Looked up from germline, CDR1 is LGHNA and CDR2 is YNFKEQ. The CDR3 runs 17 residues. The CDR3 DNA is TGTGCCAGCAGCCAAGAGCCACTAGCGGGGAGGAGAGAGACCCAGTACTTC. Translated, it gives CASSQEPLAGRRETQYF.

This sequence joins TRBV5-6 and TRBJ1-1; D perhaps matches TRBD1 (5 bases). Germline V lookup: CDR1 SGHDT, CDR2 YYEEEE. Trimming took off 4 bases at V and 3 bases at J, with 10 bases between the two ends. CDR3 length: 13 residues. CDR3 residues: CASSIAGDTEAFF. The DNA for the CDR3 is TGTGCCAGCAGCATCGCGGGGGACACTGAAGCTTTCTTT.

The J gene is TRBJ2-5, the V gene TRBV2; 8 bases agree with TRBD1. This CDR3 spans 15 amino acids. CDR1 and CDR2 from the germline V gene are SNHLY and FYNNEI. Losses at the gene ends were 6 bases for V and 3 bases for J; bases not matched to a gene: 9. CDR3 nucleotide sequence: TGTGCCAGCAGAAGAGAGGACAGGGCCAAAGAGACCCAGTACTTC. Translation: CASRREDRAKETQYF.

The rearrangement uses TRBV27 and TRBJ1-5; D ambiguous. Germline-derived CDR1 and CDR2 are MNHEY and SMNVEV (reference sequence). This CDR3 comprises 12 residues. V shed 4 bases and J shed 6 bases, with 7 bases lying between them. Here the CDR3 reads CASSSRGQPQHF. Written as DNA, the CDR3 is TGTGCCAGCAGTTCCCGGGGTCAGCCCCAGCATTTT.

The J gene is TRBJ2-3, the V gene TRBV4-2; D gene unclear. V was cut by 1 base and J by 5 bases, with 10 bases left in between. The CDR3 is 14 amino acids. Germline CDR1 and CDR2: LGHNA and YNFKEQ. This chain's CDR3 is CASSQGLAVDTQYF. In DNA, the CDR3 is TGTGCCAGCAGCCAAGGCTTGGCGGTAGATACGCAGTATTTT.

The chain combines TRBV9 with TRBJ2-6; 11 nucleotides align to TRBD1. Trimming at V came to 2 bases and at J to 4 bases, leaving 5 bases not matched to a gene. The CDR3 sequence is 17 residues long. Germline CDR1 SGDLS, CDR2 YYNGEE. The CDR3 spells CASSVGTGGRGANVLTF. The CDR3 region has the DNA TGTGCCAGCAGCGTTGGGACAGGGGGAAGGGGGGCCAACGTCCTGACTTTC.

This clone was observed once. This chain uses TRBV7-7 with TRBJ2-7; maybe TRBD2 (5 bases). Trimming stripped 5 bases from V and 5 bases from J, with 19 bases between. CDR3 length: 15 amino acids. CDR1 and CDR2 from the germline V gene are SSHAT and FNYEAQ (reference sequence). The CDR3 sequence: CASSPVLGAGNEQYF. For the CDR3, the DNA is TGTGCCAGCAGCCCTGTTCTGGGAGCTGGTAACGAGCAGTACTTC.

The gene calls are TRBV7-2 and TRBJ2-5, with 14 positions matching TRBD2. The germline V gene encodes CDR1 SGHTA and CDR2 FQGNSA. V gave up 5 bases and J gave up 4 bases; unmatched junction bases: 3. The CDR3 consists of 15 residues. CDR3 nucleotides: TGTGCCAGCAGCCTGACTAGCGGGAGGGCAGAGACCCAGTACTTC. This encodes CASSLTSGRAETQYF.

Comment on this clone: Other DNA sequences in this specimen translate into the identical CDR3. The chain couples TRBV7-9 to TRBJ2-7; unclear D gene. Germline CDR1 reads SEHNR; CDR2 reads FQNEAQ (reference sequence). This CDR3 region has 12 residues. V lost 5 bases and J lost 2, with 7 bases in between. The CDR3 DNA reads TGTGCCAGCAGCCCAGGTGCCTACGAGCAGTACTTC. Translating gives CASSPGAYEQYF.

V and J are TRBV5-6 and TRBJ1-4; a weak D match, TRBD1 (5 bases). The germline gives CDR1 SGHDT, CDR2 YYEEEE. Between the trimmed V and J ends, which lost 3 bases and 4 bases, there was a span of 10 bases. The CDR3 consists of 14 residues. CDR3 residues: CASSSRQINEKLFF. CDR3 coding DNA: TGTGCCAGCAGCTCCCGACAGATTAATGAAAAACTGTTTTTT.

The chain uses TRBV5-1 and TRBJ2-3, with D unresolved. Germline assignment: CDR1 SGHRS and CDR2 YFSETQ. With 0 bases removed from V and 5 bases from J, the gap between germline ends came to 19 bases. This CDR3 spans 17 amino acids. The CDR3 bases are TGCGCCAGCAGCTTGGGGTTTCGGAGTTTCGCCGAAGATACGCAGTATTTT. Its translation: CASSLGFRSFAEDTQYF. The variable domain in full, completed from reference TRBV5-1 and TRBJ2-3, reads KAGVTQTPRYLIKTRGQQVTLSCSPISGHRSVSWYQQTPGQGLQFLFEYFSETQRNKGNFPGRFSGRQFSNSRSEMNVSTLELGDSALYLCASSLGFRSFAEDTQYFGPGTRLTVL.

The chain is built from TRBV18 and TRBJ1-2, with a tentative D call TRBD1 (5 bases). Trimming removed 1 base at V and 4 bases at J, with 16 bases between. The CDR3 spans 16 residues. Germline-derived CDR1 and CDR2 are KGHSH and LQKENI. The CDR3 is CASSPRGGGLSYGYTF. For the CDR3, the DNA is TGTGCCAGCTCACCACGGGGGGGAGGGCTTAGCTATGGCTACACCTTC.

This chain joins TRBV14 and TRBJ2-7, with D possibly being TRBD2 (5 bases). Germline CDR1 reads SGHDN; CDR2 reads FVKESK. The V end lost 6 bases, the J end lost 1 base, and 13 bases lay between the germline ends. The CDR3 is 14 amino acids. CDR3 in amino acids: CASSLHGGSYEQYF. In DNA form, the CDR3 reads TGTGCCAGCAGTCTCCACGGCGGGTCCTACGAGCAGTACTTC.

The chain has TRBV2 and TRBJ1-5; D is possibly TRBD1 (6 bases). V lost 1 base and J lost 2, with 6 bases in between. The CDR3 spans 14 residues. Germline assignment: CDR1 SNHLY and CDR2 FYNNEI. CDR3 residues: CASSEGTGNQPQHF. The DNA for the CDR3 is TGTGCCAGCAGTGAAGGGACAGGCAATCAGCCCCAGCATTTT.

The rearrangement links TRBV9 to TRBJ1-6; 8 bases fit TRBD1. This CDR3 spans 14 amino acids. The ends lost 8 bases at V and 6 bases at J; junction bases unmatched: 7. From germline, CDR1 is SGDLS and CDR2 YYNGEE. The CDR3 protein is CASRDGTGNSPLHF. The CDR3 DNA reads TGTGCCAGTCGGGACGGGACAGGTAATTCACCCCTCCACTTT.

By frequency in the sample, this clone is medium-sized. The CDR3: CASSKLGRVNTGELFF. The CDR3 nucleotides are TGTGCCAGCAGCAAACTCGGGAGGGTTAATACCGGGGAGCTGTTTTTT. The chain joins TRBV7-8 to TRBJ2-2; 8 nucleotides align to TRBD2. This CDR3 region has 16 residues. CDR1 is SGHVS, CDR2 FQNEAQ, per germline. After removal of 5 bases from V and 5 bases from J, the junction contained 10 bases not matched to a gene.

The chain couples TRBV19 to TRBJ1-1, with D hard to call. Trimming cost V 2 bases and J 0 bases, with 7 bases left between them. Germline V CDR1 and CDR2: LNHDA, SQIVND (reference sequence). The CDR3 spans 14 residues. The CDR3 DNA follows: TGTGCCAGTAGTATACCAGGATTGAACACTGAAGCTTTCTTT. Translated: CASSIPGLNTEAFF.

The J gene is TRBJ1-4, the V gene TRBV7-2, with D perhaps matching TRBD1 (5 bases). V was trimmed by 2 bases and J by 5 bases, leaving 12 bases between them. Germline CDR1 reads SGHTA; CDR2 reads FQGNSA. CDR3 size: 15 residues. CDR3 region: CASSLRGTGNEKLFF. In nucleotides, the CDR3 is TGTGCCAGCAGCTTACGCGGGACGGGGAATGAAAAACTGTTTTTT.

The genes are TRBV7-9 and TRBJ1-4, with 8 nucleotides matching TRBD1. Germline V CDR1 and CDR2: SEHNR, FQNEAQ (reference sequence). The V gene end was trimmed by 5 bases and the J gene end by 7 bases; junction bases not matched to a gene: 9. CDR3 size: 15 residues. DNA for the CDR3: TGTGCCAGCAGCAACCCGGTGGGACAGGTTGAAAAACTGTTTTTT. This sequence encodes CASSNPVGQVEKLFF.

This chain connects TRBV6-1 to TRBJ1-5, with 7 bases that match TRBD1. The CDR3 is made up of 15 amino acids. Looked up from germline, CDR1 is MNHNS and CDR2 is SASEGT. The V segment lost 6 bases and the J segment 3 bases; nucleotides outside the gene matches: 8. Written as DNA, the CDR3 is TGTGCCAGCAGCCTCAGGGGGGCAAACAATCAGCCCCAGCATTTT. Protein: CASSLRGANNQPQHF.

The V gene is TRBV7-9, the J gene TRBJ2-5; a possible D gene is TRBD1 (7 bases). Trimming removed 3 bases at V and 1 base at J, with 12 bases between. Germline lookup yields CDR1 SEHNR and CDR2 FQNEAQ (reference sequence). The CDR3 loop spans 15 amino acids. CDR3 bases: TGTGCCAGCAGCTTCGGAGGGACAGTCCAAGAGACCCAGTACTTC. Its translation: CASSFGGTVQETQYF.

The chain couples TRBV5-1 to TRBJ2-7; 7 nucleotides line up with TRBD1. Germline lookup yields CDR1 SGHRS and CDR2 YFSETQ. The length of the CDR3 is 16 residues. The V gene end was trimmed by 4 bases and the J gene end by 0 bases; junction bases not matched to a gene: 10. CDR3 DNA sequence: TGCGCCAGCAGCCCATGGACAGGCGAGAGCTCCTACGAGCAGTACTTC. Its translation: CASSPWTGESSYEQYF.

The chain joins TRBV4-1 to TRBJ2-1; 11 bases match TRBD1. With 3 bases clipped from V and 6 bases from J, the junction kept 7 bases outside the gene matches. This CDR3 is built from 16 residues. Germline assignment: CDR1 MGHRA and CDR2 YSYEKL. The CDR3 nucleotides are TGCGCCAGCAGCCAGGAAGGACAGGGGGCCTCCAATGAGCAGTTCTTC. Its translation is CASSQEGQGASNEQFF.

The table lists this clone with a few counts. The DNA for the CDR3 is TGTGCCAGCAGCTTACAGGGGGGGGAAACCTACGAGCAGTACTTC. It yields the protein CASSLQGGETYEQYF. This sequence joins TRBV5-5 and TRBJ2-7; tentative D call: TRBD1 (8 bases). CDR1 and CDR2 from the germline V gene are SGHKS and YYEKEE (reference sequence). This CDR3 is 15 amino acids long. V lost 2 bases to trimming and J lost 2 bases, with 14 bases between them.

V and J are TRBV7-9 and TRBJ1-6; the D gene is possibly TRBD1 (5 bases). Trimming left V 3 bases short and J 8 bases short, with 14 bases between. This CDR3 region has 15 residues. Germline CDR1 and CDR2: SEHNR and FQNEAQ (reference sequence). The CDR3 DNA follows: TGTGCCAGCAGCTTGGCCGGGACTGGAGATTCACCCCTCCACTTT. This gives the protein CASSLAGTGDSPLHF. Variable domain in full (rest from reference TRBV7-9 and TRBJ1-6): DTGVSQNPRHKITKRGQNVTFRCDPISEHNRLYWYRQTLGQGPEFLTYFQNEAQLEKSRLLSDRFSAERPKGSFSTLEIQRTEQGDSAMYLCASSLAGTGDSPLHFGNGTRLTVT.

The chain employs TRBV25-1 and TRBJ2-7, with 10 bases fitting TRBD2. V was pared by 0 bases and J by 1 base, with 3 bases of the junction left unmatched. CDR1 MGHDK and CDR2 SYGVNS come from the germline V gene. The CDR3 sequence is 16 residues long. Here the CDR3 DNA reads TGTGCCAGCAGTGAATACCCTAGCGGGGGATCCTACGAGCAGTACTTC. This encodes CASSEYPSGGSYEQYF.

The chain uses TRBV6-5 and TRBJ2-3, with 9 bases that match TRBD1. With 3 bases clipped from V and 3 bases from J, the junction kept 4 bases outside the gene matches. This CDR3 spans 15 amino acids. CDR1 MNHEY and CDR2 SVGAGI come from the germline V gene. The CDR3 nucleotides are TGTGCCAGCAGTTATCCGGGACAGGGTACAGATACGCAGTATTTT. Amino acid sequence: CASSYPGQGTDTQYF.